This TCR beta chain was sequenced for a study of graft-versus-host responses after intestinal transplantation. Repertoires were generated with immunoSEQ multiplex PCR, while TCRdb's copy carries only in-frame clones and drops some. In the table there are roughly 4,500 clones, about 74% of which are singletons. The CDR3 consists of 15 residues. V was clipped by 8 bases and J by 5 bases, with 21 bases between them. This clone showed up just a few times. Graft specimens yielded both intraepithelial and lamina propria lymphocytes. Sequenced here: ileum tissue, sampled 338 days after intestinal transplantation. V usage is TRBV23-1 and J usage is TRBJ2-5, with D possibly matching TRBD1 (5 bases). TRBV23-1 has ORF status, its function being uncertain. The TCR sequence derives from a human patient who received an intestinal transplant, so some T cells may come from the graft donor. The CDR3 nucleotides are TGCGCCAGCGTTGAGCCAGGGCGCACGTGGGAGACCCAGTACTTC. Translating gives CASVEPGRTWETQYF.